Described below is a single T cell receptor beta chain sequence and its context. The antigen is undetermined. It is unclear where the CDR3 begins or ends on the DNA, so no DNA is shown, and the CDR3 is as TCRdb lists it. The CDR3 contains 22 residues when both ends are counted. From germline, CDR1 is SGHKS and CDR2 YYEKEE (reference sequence). The T cells used for sorted libraries numbered around 1 million, either CD4+ or CD8+. This sample is drawn from a study of neurological immune-mediated disorders. The study, taken as a whole, reports: Patients with HTLV-1-associated myelopathy showed the most TCR clonal expansion. Those with multiple sclerosis showed the least, falling below healthy controls.

TCRdb ran MiXCR on the 5' RACE reads and lists one entry per CDR3 protein. The data hold some 35,000 distinct CDR3 sequences, with around a tenth observed a single time. The material sequenced was CD4+ T cells from blood. This TCR derives from a woman aged 30 to 39 with HTLV-1-associated myelopathy (HAM/TSP). This sequence joins TRBV5-5 and TRBJ1-3. CDR3 sequence: CASSFYICSAEKDGRGGNTIYF.